This T cell receptor (beta chain) came from a study of response to subunit inactivated influenza vaccine. CDR3 length: 13 residues. V was trimmed by 1 base and J by 6 bases, leaving 9 bases between them. Germline values: CDR1 LGHDT, CDR2 YNNKEL (reference sequence). Comment on this clonotype: Its antigen remains unidentified.

Study conclusions and caveats: Every seasonal influenza vaccination brings in few new T cells, the authors suggested.

TCRdb re-derived calls from the RT-PCR reads in MiXCR, one entry per CDR3 protein. The sample lists about 530,000 distinct CDR3 sequences, approximately 12% occurring once. The receptor was derived from a man aged 45-65 years who received an inactivated influenza vaccine. The gene calls are TRBV3-1 and TRBJ1-1, with D uncertain. This specimen was PBMCs from blood, taken on the day of vaccination. The chain's CDR3 is CASSQVVGSEAFF. The CDR3 nucleotides read TGTGCCAGCAGCCAAGTGGTGGGGTCTGAAGCTTTCTTT.